This T cell receptor beta chain was captured in a study of T cell responses to AZD1222 COVID-19 vaccine. Broader study findings: All repertoire sampling was performed exclusively after the peak T cell response. The donors showed a predominance of white British ancestry and of females, with possible underestimation of clonal diversity. Variant regions that are unmutated are reportedly the target of nearly half of spike-specific TCRs.

As concerns this clone: Its cognate antigen is unknown.

Profiled with immunoSEQ multiplex PCR; TCRdb holds only in-frame clones, not every one. The table records under 85,000 clones, around 90% of them present only once. CDR3 length equals 13 residues. Germline V gene sequence: CDR1 SGHNT, CDR2 YYREEE (reference sequence). The V and J ends lost 2 bases and 3 bases respectively, with 8 bases between them. The sequence was collected from an adult in good health. Sequences were derived from peripheral blood, sampled on day 0 of MenACWY control vaccination. The chain uses TRBV5-4 and TRBJ2-5; possible D gene TRBD1, 6 bases. In DNA form, the CDR3 reads TGTGCCAGCAGCTTTTCAGGGGAAGAGACCCAGTACTTC. Amino acids: CASSFSGEETQYF.